This record concerns one TCR beta chain sequence. What it recognizes is unknown. This specimen comes from a study of cytomegalovirus exposure and HLA in healthy donors. At sampling all donors were nominally healthy, likely with unrecorded immune exposures. Study-wide points: A previous analysis found most TCR beta V segments productive roughly 87% or roughly 30% of the time.

The PCR ran on 60 Vbeta and 13 Jbeta primers. Sequenced by immunoSEQ multiplex PCR; TCRdb stores in-frame clones only, minus some. The table shows approximately 200,000 clones, with 65% to 85% occurring only once. V lost 6 bases to trimming and J lost 8 bases, with 19 bases between them. This CDR3 comprises 15 residues. The germline gives CDR1 SGHTA, CDR2 FQGNSA. This chain uses TRBV7-2 with TRBJ1-4, with TRBD1 as a possible D gene (6 bases). The TCR comes from a boy younger than 10 in good health and CMV-seronegative. Sequencing was performed on PBMCs. CDR3 bases: TGTGCCAGCAGTCATACAACAGGGCCGGGAGAAAAACTGTTTTTT. Encoded protein: CASSHTTGPGEKLFF.